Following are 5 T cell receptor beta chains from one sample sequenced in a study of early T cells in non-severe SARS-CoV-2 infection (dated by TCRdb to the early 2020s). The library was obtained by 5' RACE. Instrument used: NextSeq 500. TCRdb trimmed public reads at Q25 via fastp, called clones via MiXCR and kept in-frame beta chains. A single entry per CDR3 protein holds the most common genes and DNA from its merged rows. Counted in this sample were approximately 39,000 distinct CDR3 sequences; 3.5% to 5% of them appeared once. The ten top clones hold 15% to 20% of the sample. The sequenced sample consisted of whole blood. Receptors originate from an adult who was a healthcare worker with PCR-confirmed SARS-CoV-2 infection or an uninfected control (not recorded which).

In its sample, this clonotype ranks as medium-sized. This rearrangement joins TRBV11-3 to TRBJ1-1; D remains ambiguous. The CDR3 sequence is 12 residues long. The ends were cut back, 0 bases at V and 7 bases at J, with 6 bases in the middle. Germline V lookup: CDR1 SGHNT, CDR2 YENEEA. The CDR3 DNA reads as TGTGCCAGCAGCTTAGAAGGAAATGAAGCTTTCTTT. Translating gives CASSLEGNEAFF. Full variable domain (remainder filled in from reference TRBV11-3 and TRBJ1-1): EAGVVQSPRYKIIEKKQPVAFWCNPISGHNTLYWYLQNLGQGPELLIRYENEEAVDDSQLPKDRFSAERLKGVDSTLKIQPAELGDSAVYLCASSLEGNEAFFGQGTRLTVV.

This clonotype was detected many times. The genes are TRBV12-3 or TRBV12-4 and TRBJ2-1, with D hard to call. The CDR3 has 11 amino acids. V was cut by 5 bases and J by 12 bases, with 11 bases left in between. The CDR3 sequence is CASSPDRGQFF. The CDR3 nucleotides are TGTGCCAGCAGTCCCGACCGCGGGCAGTTCTTC.

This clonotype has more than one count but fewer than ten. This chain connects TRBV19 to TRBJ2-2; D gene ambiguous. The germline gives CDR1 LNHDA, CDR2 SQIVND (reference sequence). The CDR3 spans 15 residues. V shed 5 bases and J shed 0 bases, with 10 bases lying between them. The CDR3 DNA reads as TGTGCCAGTAGTTCGGCCCACACGAACACCGGGGAGCTGTTTTTT. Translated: CASSSAHTNTGELFF.

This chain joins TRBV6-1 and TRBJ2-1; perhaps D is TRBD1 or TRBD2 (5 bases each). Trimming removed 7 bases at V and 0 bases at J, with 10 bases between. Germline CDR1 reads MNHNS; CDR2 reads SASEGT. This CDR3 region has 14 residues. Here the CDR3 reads CASIEGNSYNEQFF. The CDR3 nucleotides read TGTGCCAGCATCGAGGGGAACTCCTACAATGAGCAGTTCTTC.

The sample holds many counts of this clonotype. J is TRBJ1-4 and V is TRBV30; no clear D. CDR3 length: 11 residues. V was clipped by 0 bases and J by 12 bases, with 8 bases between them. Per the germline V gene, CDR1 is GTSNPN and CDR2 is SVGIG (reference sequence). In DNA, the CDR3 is TGTGCCTGGAGTGTACTCCAGGAACTGTTTTTT. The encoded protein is CAWSVLQELFF.